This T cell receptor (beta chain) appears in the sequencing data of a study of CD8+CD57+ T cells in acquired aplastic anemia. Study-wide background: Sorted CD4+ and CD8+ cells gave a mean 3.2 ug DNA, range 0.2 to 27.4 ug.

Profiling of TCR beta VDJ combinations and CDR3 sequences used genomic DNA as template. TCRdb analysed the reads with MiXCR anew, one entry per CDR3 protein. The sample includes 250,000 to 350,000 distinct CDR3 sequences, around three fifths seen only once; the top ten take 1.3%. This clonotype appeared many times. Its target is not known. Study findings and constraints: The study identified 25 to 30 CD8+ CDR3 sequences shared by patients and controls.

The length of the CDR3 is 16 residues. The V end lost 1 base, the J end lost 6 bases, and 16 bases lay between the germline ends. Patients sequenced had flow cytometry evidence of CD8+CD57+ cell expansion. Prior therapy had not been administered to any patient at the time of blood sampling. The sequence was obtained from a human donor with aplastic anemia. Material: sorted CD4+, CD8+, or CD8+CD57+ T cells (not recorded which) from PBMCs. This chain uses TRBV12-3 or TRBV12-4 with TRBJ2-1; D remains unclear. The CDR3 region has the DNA TGTGCCAGCAGTTTAGAGATCTCCCATAGAGCCAATGAGCAGTTCTTC. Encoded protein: CASSLEISHRANEQFF.